These 25 T cell receptor beta chains were all obtained from the same sample, sequenced in a study of beta chain features in type 1 diabetes. What was sequenced were expressed TCRB transcripts, since all of the isolated RNA had been reverse transcribed. The protocol was immunoSEQ multiplex PCR, while the TCRdb copy is restricted to in-frame clones and leaves out a portion. The sample records around 400,000 clones, 10% to 15% being singletons. The sample consisted of naive CD4+ T cells from blood. The source is a man between 18 and 35 years old in good health.

The chain couples TRBV15 to TRBJ2-2; 9 bases fit TRBD1. From germline, CDR1 is LNHNV and CDR2 YYDKDF (reference sequence). The CDR3 contains 15 residues. Trimming at V came to 5 bases and at J to 7 bases, leaving 8 bases not matched to a gene. CDR3 sequence (DNA): TGTGCCACCAGCCTGGGACAGGGAATTATCGGGGAGCTGTTTTTT. Its translation: CATSLGQGIIGELFF.

The chain is built from TRBV7-3 and TRBJ2-1; maybe TRBD2 (5 bases). The V gene's germline CDR1 is SGHTA and CDR2 FQGTGA. The CDR3 covers 18 residues. V dropped 2 bases and J dropped 6 bases, with 23 bases sitting between them. DNA for the CDR3: TGTGCCAGCAGCTTACGCTCGCTTGGCGCGGGTATAACCAATGAGCAGTTCTTC. This codes for CASSLRSLGAGITNEQFF.

The V gene is TRBV5-1, the J gene TRBJ2-2; D gene ambiguous. The CDR3 is 14 residues long. V was shortened by 2 bases and J by 1 base, with 6 bases between the two germline ends. From germline, CDR1 is SGHRS and CDR2 YFSETQ. Here the CDR3 reads CASSFELNTGELFF. The CDR3, as DNA: TGCGCCAGCAGCTTCGAACTGAACACCGGGGAGCTGTTTTTT.

The chain combines TRBV4-3 with TRBJ2-7; D gene uncertain. Germline lookup yields CDR1 LGHNA and CDR2 YSLEER. The CDR3 is made up of 15 amino acids. The germline V and J ends were trimmed by 0 bases and 2 bases, with 11 bases remaining between them. CDR3 coding DNA: TGCGCCAGCAGCCAAGATCTTAACACCCCCTACGAGCAGTACTTC. This translates into CASSQDLNTPYEQYF.

V usage is TRBV27 and J usage is TRBJ2-2, with D maybe TRBD2 (5 bases). V dropped 3 bases and J dropped 5 bases, with 13 bases sitting between them. CDR3 length: 15 amino acids. Germline CDR1 MNHEY, CDR2 SMNVEV (reference sequence). The CDR3 nucleotides read TGTGCCAGCAGTTTTCGGAGGACGGATACCGGGGAGCTGTTTTTT. Amino acid sequence: CASSFRRTDTGELFF.

This clone has just a few counts. The gene calls are TRBV30 and TRBJ1-3; the D gene is possibly TRBD1 (5 bases). V was cut by 3 bases and J by 0 bases, with 12 bases left in between. The CDR3 contains 15 residues. The germline V gene encodes CDR1 GTSNPN and CDR2 SVGIG (reference sequence). The CDR3 protein is CAWSQGASSGNTIYF. DNA for the CDR3: TGTGCCTGGAGCCAGGGTGCCAGCTCTGGAAACACCATATATTTT.

This clone was detected a few times. The rearrangement uses TRBV6-5 and TRBJ2-3; D might be TRBD2 (5 bases). Germline CDR1 MNHEY, CDR2 SVGAGI. The CDR3 runs 12 residues. Trimming cost V 6 bases and J 9 bases, with 13 bases left between them. CDR3 protein: CASSRFEGTQYF. In nucleotides, the CDR3 is TGTGCCAGCAGCAGGTTTGAGGGCACGCAGTATTTT.

The chain couples TRBV18 to TRBJ2-1, with D possibly TRBD2 on 6 matching bases. The V and J ends lost 6 bases and 8 bases respectively, with 11 bases between them. The CDR3 is made up of 12 amino acids. Germline V lookup: CDR1 KGHSH, CDR2 LQKENI. The CDR3 is CASSTTGDEQFF. The CDR3 nucleotides are TGTGCCAGCTCTACCACGGGGGATGAGCAGTTCTTC.

This clone has just a few counts. The rearrangement uses TRBV5-1 and TRBJ2-1; 8 nucleotides line up with TRBD2. The trim removed 0 bases at V and 0 bases at J, leaving 5 bases unmatched. The germline CDR1 and CDR2 sequences are SGHRS and YFSETQ. This CDR3 comprises 17 residues. For the CDR3, the DNA is TGCGCCAGCAGCTTGGGGGGTACTAGCGGCTCCTACAATGAGCAGTTCTTC. Its translation is CASSLGGTSGSYNEQFF.

This clone was picked up a small number of times. V is TRBV4-3 and J is TRBJ2-7, with TRBD1 identical over 7 bases. The V segment lost 1 base and the J segment 0 bases; nucleotides outside the gene matches: 3. The germline gives CDR1 LGHNA, CDR2 YSLEER. The CDR3 contains 15 residues. As DNA, the CDR3 is TGCGCCAGCAGCCAAGTGGCAGGGGGCTCCTACGAGCAGTACTTC. Translated: CASSQVAGGSYEQYF.

V usage is TRBV7-9 and J usage is TRBJ2-3, with 12 bases that match TRBD2. Germline V gene data show CDR1 as SEHNR and CDR2 as FQNEAQ (reference sequence). Trimming at V came to 5 bases and at J to 5 bases, leaving 8 bases not matched to a gene. The CDR3 sequence is 16 residues long. The chain's CDR3 is CASSQGRLAGEDTQYF. Here the CDR3 DNA reads TGTGCCAGCAGCCAGGGCCGACTAGCGGGGGAAGATACGCAGTATTTT.

This clone was seen only a few times. The rearrangement joins TRBV7-6 to TRBJ2-7; tentative D call: TRBD1 (6 bases). CDR3 length: 15 residues. The germline V gene has CDR1 SGHVS and CDR2 FNYEAQ. V was trimmed by 1 base and J by 3 bases, leaving 13 bases between them. CDR3 sequence: CASSLEGSQGYEQYF. The CDR3 coding sequence is TGTGCCAGCAGCTTAGAGGGTTCACAGGGCTACGAGCAGTACTTC.

In this sample, this clone turned up a few times. J is TRBJ2-3 and V is TRBV7-9; D is unclear. The V gene lost 1 base and the J gene lost 2 bases, with 10 bases spanning the gap. Germline loops: CDR1 SEHNR, CDR2 FQNEAQ (reference sequence). This CDR3 is built from 15 residues. The CDR3 region is CASSLVPPVTDTQYF. DNA for the CDR3: TGTGCCAGCAGCTTAGTTCCCCCTGTCACAGATACGCAGTATTTT.

This clone was detected only a few times. V usage is TRBV5-1 and J usage is TRBJ2-5; 7 bases fit TRBD1. The germline gives CDR1 SGHRS, CDR2 YFSETQ. The V and J ends lost 4 bases and 3 bases, in that order; junction bases with no gene match: 3. The CDR3 is made up of 13 amino acids. The CDR3 DNA follows: TGCGCCAGCAGCGTAGGGGGCGAAGAGACCCAGTACTTC. Protein sequence: CASSVGGEETQYF.

The V call is TRBV19, the J call TRBJ2-7; TRBD2 matches at 9 bases. The length of the CDR3 is 14 residues. V lost 3 bases to trimming and J lost 3 bases; unmatched junction nucleotides: 3. CDR1 LNHDA and CDR2 SQIVND come from the germline V gene (reference sequence). The CDR3 protein is CASSMLAGHYEQYF. DNA for the CDR3: TGTGCCAGTAGTATGCTAGCGGGGCACTACGAGCAGTACTTC.

J is TRBJ2-7 and V is TRBV6-5, with 8 positions matching TRBD2. Looked up from germline, CDR1 is MNHEY and CDR2 is SVGAGI. Trimming took 0 bases from V and 5 from J; bases not matched to a gene: 6. This CDR3 has 15 residues. The CDR3 region is CASSYSGTSRHEQYF. CDR3 sequence (DNA): TGTGCCAGCAGTTACTCAGGGACTAGTCGCCACGAGCAGTACTTC.

This clone was observed a few times. This chain connects TRBV7-6 to TRBJ2-7; maybe TRBD1 (6 bases). Trimming took 5 bases from V and 4 from J, leaving 18 bases between them. CDR3 length: 15 residues. Germline CDR1 and CDR2: SGHVS and FNYEAQ. CDR3 sequence (DNA): TGTGCCAGCAGCCAGAGGGTAACAGGGTTTTACGAGCAGTACTTC. This encodes CASSQRVTGFYEQYF.

This clone was counted only a few times. J is TRBJ1-4 and V is TRBV7-9; D remains unclear. The length of the CDR3 is 15 residues. Germline lookup yields CDR1 SEHNR and CDR2 FQNEAQ (reference sequence). Trimming removed 2 bases at V and 7 bases at J, with 14 bases between. This CDR3 reads CASSLFSGQGEKLFF. CDR3 sequence (DNA): TGTGCCAGCAGCTTATTTTCAGGCCAAGGTGAAAAACTGTTTTTT.

The chain uses TRBV6-6 and TRBJ2-5; D not certain. Trimming removed 1 base from V and 4 bases from J, with 7 bases in between. Germline CDR1 and CDR2: MNHNY and SVGAGI (reference sequence). The CDR3 runs 13 residues. The CDR3, as DNA: TGTGCCAGCAGTTACTTAGGAGCAGAGACCCAGTACTTC. This codes for CASSYLGAETQYF.

The V gene is TRBV30, the J gene TRBJ1-2, with D possibly being TRBD1 (6 bases). The CDR3 totals 12 residues. CDR1 and CDR2 (germline): GTSNPN, SVGIG (reference sequence). Trimming took 4 bases from V and 8 from J, leaving 14 bases between them. The CDR3 DNA reads as TGTGCCTGGAACCACAGGGTCGACGGCTACACCTTC. This gives the protein CAWNHRVDGYTF.

The V call is TRBV4-2, the J call TRBJ1-1; 9 nucleotides align to TRBD1. CDR3 size: 16 residues. Germline CDR1 LGHNA, CDR2 YNFKEQ. Trimming cost V 4 bases and J 1 base; bases outside gene matches: 7. The CDR3 region is CASSRFEGQGNTEAFF. CDR3 bases: TGTGCCAGCAGCCGCTTCGAGGGACAGGGGAACACTGAAGCTTTCTTT.

This rearrangement joins TRBV9 to TRBJ2-1; the match to TRBD2 covers 7 bases. This CDR3 contains 16 residues. Germline assignment: CDR1 SGDLS and CDR2 YYNGEE. V was clipped by 4 bases and J by 1 base; unmatched bases: 8. The CDR3 region has the DNA TGTGCCAGCAGCCCATTGGCGGGAGAGTCCTACAATGAGCAGTTCTTC. Translated: CASSPLAGESYNEQFF.

This clone was counted only a few times. The V gene is TRBV15, the J gene TRBJ2-3; TRBD1 agrees at 8 bases. Trimming at V came to 3 bases and at J to 3 bases, leaving 2 bases not matched to a gene. Looked up from germline, CDR1 is LNHNV and CDR2 is YYDKDF (reference sequence). CDR3 length: 14 residues. For the CDR3, the DNA is TGTGCCACCAGCAGGAGGACAGGGACAGATACGCAGTATTTT. Amino acids: CATSRRTGTDTQYF.

This clone showed up just a few times. The rearrangement joins TRBV30 to TRBJ1-1; no clear D gene. Between the trimmed V and J ends, which lost 1 base and 0 bases, there was a span of 12 bases. Germline CDR1 GTSNPN, CDR2 SVGIG (reference sequence). The CDR3 has 15 residues. Here the CDR3 reads CAWSAPRSMNTEAFF. The CDR3 nucleotides read TGTGCCTGGAGTGCCCCAAGGAGCATGAACACTGAAGCTTTCTTT.

This clone was observed a few times. V usage is TRBV7-9 and J usage is TRBJ2-5; D possibly corresponds to TRBD1 (6 bases). This CDR3 has 12 residues. V dropped 3 bases and J dropped 5 bases, with 7 bases sitting between them. Germline V gives CDR1 SEHNR, CDR2 FQNEAQ (reference sequence). CDR3 bases: TGTGCCAGCAGCTTGGGGGCCGAGACCCAGTACTTC. Translating gives CASSLGAETQYF.